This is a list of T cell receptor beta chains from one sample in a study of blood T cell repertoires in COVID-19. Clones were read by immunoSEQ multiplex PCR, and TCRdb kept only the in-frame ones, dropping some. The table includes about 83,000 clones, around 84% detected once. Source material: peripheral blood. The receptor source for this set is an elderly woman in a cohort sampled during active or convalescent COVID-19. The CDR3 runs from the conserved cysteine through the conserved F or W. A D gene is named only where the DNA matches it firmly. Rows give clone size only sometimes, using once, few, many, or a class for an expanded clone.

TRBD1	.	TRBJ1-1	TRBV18	CASSRQGADTEAFF	TGTGCCAGCTCACGACAGGGGGCGGACACTGAAGCTTTCTTT
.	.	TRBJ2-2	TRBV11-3	CASSLDSATATGELFF	TGTGCCAGCAGCTTAGATTCGGCGACAGCCACCGGGGAGCTGTTTTTT
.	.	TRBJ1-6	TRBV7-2	CASSPLERPFNSPLHF	TGTGCCAGCAGCCCCCTAGAGAGGCCGTTTAATTCACCCCTCCACTTT
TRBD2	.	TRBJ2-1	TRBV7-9	CASSLVAGVGYNEQFF	TGTGCCAGCAGCTTAGTGGCGGGAGTCGGTTACAATGAGCAGTTCTTC
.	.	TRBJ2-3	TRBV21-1	CASSIRGRADTQYF	TGTGCCAGCAGCATCAGGGGACGCGCAGATACGCAGTATTTT
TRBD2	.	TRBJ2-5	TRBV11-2	CASSLGRSGGQETQYF	TGTGCCAGCAGCTTAGGTCGGAGCGGGGGACAAGAGACCCAGTACTTC
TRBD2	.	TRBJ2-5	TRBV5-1	CASSPTPGLAGVETQYF	TGCGCCAGCAGCCCGACCCCGGGACTAGCGGGAGTAGAGACCCAGTACTTC
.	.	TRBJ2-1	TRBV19	CASSSLGARNEQFF	TGTGCCAGTAGTAGCTTAGGGGCTCGGAATGAGCAGTTCTTC
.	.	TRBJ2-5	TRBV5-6	CASSVGPGGETQYF	TGTGCCAGCAGCGTGGGACCAGGAGGGGAGACCCAGTACTTC
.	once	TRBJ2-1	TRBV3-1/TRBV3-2	CASSQDSLGNSEQFF	TGTGCCAGCAGCCAAGATTCTCTAGGCAATAGTGAGCAGTTCTTC
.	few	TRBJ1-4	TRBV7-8	CASSLGGGTTNEKLFF	TGTGCCAGCAGCTTAGGCGGGGGTACAACTAATGAAAAACTGTTTTTT
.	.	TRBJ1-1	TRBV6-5	CASSYDRLNTEAFF	TGTGCCAGCAGTTACGACAGACTGAACACTGAAGCTTTCTTT
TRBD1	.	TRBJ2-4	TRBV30	CAWRVRGTKNIQYF	TGTGCCTGGAGGGTCAGGGGGACCAAAAACATTCAGTACTTC
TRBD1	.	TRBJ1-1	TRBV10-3	CAITRTGENTEAFF	TGTGCCATCACCAGGACAGGCGAGAACACTGAAGCTTTCTTT
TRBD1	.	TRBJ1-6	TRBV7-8	CASSPGQAYNSPLHF	TGTGCCAGCAGCCCGGGACAGGCATATAATTCACCCCTCCACTTT
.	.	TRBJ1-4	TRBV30	CAWTYGQPLNEKLFF	TGTGCCTGGACCTATGGACAGCCATTAAATGAAAAACTGTTTTTT
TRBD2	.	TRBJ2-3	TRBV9	CASSARTSPGLATDTQYF	TGTGCCAGCAGCGCCCGAACCTCCCCGGGACTAGCAACAGATACGCAGTATTTT
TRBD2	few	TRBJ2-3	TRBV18	CASSPAIDRLAGGSTDTQYF	TGTGCCAGCTCACCCGCCATAGACAGACTAGCGGGAGGGTCCACAGATACGCAGTATTTT
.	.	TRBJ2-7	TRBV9	CASSVDPQGNEQYF	TGTGCCAGCAGCGTGGACCCTCAGGGCAACGAGCAGTACTTC
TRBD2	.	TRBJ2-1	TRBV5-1	CASSWTSGSGDEQFF	TGCGCCAGCAGCTGGACTAGCGGCAGCGGTGATGAGCAGTTCTTC
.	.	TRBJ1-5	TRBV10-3	CAISEARGNQPQHF	TGTGCCATCAGTGAGGCCCGAGGCAATCAGCCCCAGCATTTT
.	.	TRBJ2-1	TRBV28	CASSLYEFDEQFF	TGTGCCAGCAGTTTATATGAGTTCGATGAGCAGTTCTTC
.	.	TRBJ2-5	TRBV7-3	CASSQDRGGRETQYF	TGTGCCAGCAGCCAAGACAGGGGAGGGCGGGAGACCCAGTACTTC
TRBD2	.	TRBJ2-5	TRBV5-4	CASSLDREGLGTQYF	TGTGCCAGCAGCTTGGACCGGGAGGGCCTGGGGACCCAGTACTTC